Following are 24 T cell receptor beta chains from one sample sequenced in a study of technical replicates of blood from a few donors. Sequenced by immunoSEQ multiplex PCR; TCRdb stores in-frame clones only, minus some. The table records 65,000 to 85,000 clones, 95% to 98% of them present only once. Sequencing was done on a sample of T cells isolated from PBMCs. These receptors all come from a human donor in good health.

V gene TRBV7-9 combines with J gene TRBJ1-5; D remains unclear. CDR1 SEHNR and CDR2 FQNEAQ come from the germline V gene (reference sequence). CDR3 length equals 12 residues. Deletions cut 5 bases from V and 7 bases from J, with 9 bases between. CDR3 DNA: TGTGCCAGCAGCCGGGAAGGGCAGCCCCAGCATTTT. Amino acids: CASSREGQPQHF.

J is TRBJ2-7 and V is TRBV6-5; the D gene is possibly TRBD1 (6 bases). CDR1 is MNHEY, CDR2 SVGAGI, per germline. Trimming removed 5 bases at V and 4 bases at J, with 9 bases between. The CDR3 length is 12 residues. CDR3 bases: TGTGCCAGCAGTCAAACAGGGTACGAGCAGTACTTC. This translates into CASSQTGYEQYF.

The V call is TRBV7-3, the J call TRBJ2-6; 10 bases map to TRBD1. Germline loops: CDR1 SGHTA, CDR2 FQGTGA. Unmatched junction bases numbered 16, after V lost 5 bases and J lost 0 bases. The CDR3 runs 21 residues. This CDR3 is CASSPPAGTGEGYSGANVLTF. CDR3 DNA sequence: TGTGCCAGCAGCCCCCCAGCCGGGACAGGGGAAGGGTACTCTGGGGCCAACGTCCTGACTTTC.

The chain employs TRBV11-3 and TRBJ2-3; TRBD1 aligns across 7 bases. The V and J ends lost 5 bases and 0 bases, in that order; junction bases with no gene match: 2. CDR1 is SGHNT, CDR2 YENEEA, per germline. This CDR3 spans 14 amino acids. The CDR3 nucleotides are TGTGCCAGCAGCAGGGGGCTTAGCACAGATACGCAGTATTTT. Its translation: CASSRGLSTDTQYF.

The CDR3 region is CASSPDSRGYTF. The CDR3 DNA is TGTGCCAGCAGTCCAGACAGTCGTGGCTACACCTTC. This sequence joins TRBV6-5 and TRBJ1-2, with D possibly TRBD1 on 5 matching bases. This CDR3 is 12 amino acids long. V was pared by 5 bases and J by 7 bases, with 11 bases between. Germline CDR1 MNHEY, CDR2 SVGAGI.

The J gene is TRBJ2-6, the V gene TRBV5-1; TRBD2 matches 10 bases. Germline V CDR1 and CDR2: SGHRS, YFSETQ. The CDR3 covers 18 residues. V lost 5 bases, J lost 0 bases, and 8 bases stayed unmatched. The CDR3 DNA sequence: TGCGCCAGCAGGATCGGACTAGCGGTAGGCTCTGGGGCCAACGTCCTGACTTTC. Protein sequence: CASRIGLAVGSGANVLTF.

This rearrangement joins TRBV6-5 to TRBJ2-3; 9 nucleotides align to TRBD1. This CDR3 has 14 residues. The V and J ends lost 6 bases and 4 bases, in that order; junction bases with no gene match: 5. The germline V gene encodes CDR1 MNHEY and CDR2 SVGAGI. The CDR3 loop reads CASSWTGAADTQYF. CDR3 coding DNA: TGTGCCAGCAGCTGGACAGGGGCGGCAGATACGCAGTATTTT.

The V gene is TRBV4-3, the J gene TRBJ2-7; D may be TRBD2 (6 bases). Germline CDR1 is LGHNA and CDR2 is YSLEER. The CDR3 runs to 15 residues. With 1 base removed from V and 3 bases from J, the gap between germline ends came to 13 bases. The CDR3 loop is CASSQGSGRSYEQYF. The DNA of the CDR3 is TGCGCCAGCAGCCAAGGATCCGGGAGAAGCTACGAGCAGTACTTC.

The V call is TRBV6-6, the J call TRBJ1-1, with 7 bases identical to TRBD1. The CDR3 is 13 residues long. Germline values: CDR1 MNHNY, CDR2 SVGAGI (reference sequence). V trimming: 6 bases; J trimming: 4 bases; junction bases outside the gene matches: 5. CDR3 residues: CASRVTGATEAFF. CDR3 DNA: TGTGCCAGCAGAGTCACAGGGGCCACTGAAGCTTTCTTT.

The V and J genes are TRBV10-3 and TRBJ1-1, with 9 bases that match TRBD1. The CDR3 spans 15 residues. The germline V gene encodes CDR1 ENHRY and CDR2 SYGVKD. V gave up 0 bases and J gave up 5 bases; unmatched junction bases: 4. The CDR3 nucleotides read TGTGCCATCAGTGAGTCGAAGGACAGGGGAACTGAAGCTTTCTTT. Protein: CAISESKDRGTEAFF.

The chain has TRBV7-3 and TRBJ2-7; 11 bases fit TRBD1. Germline-derived CDR1 and CDR2 are SGHTA and FQGTGA. J gave up 7 bases and V 3 bases, and 2 bases lay outside the gene matches. This CDR3 has 13 amino acids. The CDR3 here is CASSLDRGREQYF. The CDR3 DNA is TGTGCCAGCAGCTTGGACAGGGGGCGGGAGCAGTACTTC.

The rearrangement joins TRBV19 to TRBJ2-7; D is ambiguous. CDR1 is LNHDA, CDR2 SQIVND, per germline (reference sequence). This CDR3 comprises 13 residues. Trimming removed 5 bases from V and 3 bases from J, with 11 bases in between. The chain's CDR3 is CASSFRPDYEQYF. In nucleotides, the CDR3 is TGTGCCAGTAGTTTCAGGCCTGACTACGAGCAGTACTTC.

Points on this clone: Mismatch with germline at one junction end may stem from a read error. The rearrangement uses TRBV25-1 and TRBJ1-1; D ambiguous. CDR1 MGHDK and CDR2 SYGVNS come from the germline V gene. This CDR3 region has 12 residues. Here the CDR3 DNA reads TGTGCCAGCAGTGAAGGGCACACTGAAACTTTCTTT. Its protein is CASSEGHTETFF.

J is TRBJ1-1 and V is TRBV30; D perhaps matches TRBD1 (5 bases). With 2 bases removed from V and 0 bases from J, the gap between germline ends came to 7 bases. There are 13 residues in the CDR3. Germline CDR1 is GTSNPN and CDR2 is SVGIG (reference sequence). The CDR3 sequence is CAWSRGVNTEAFF. The DNA of the CDR3 is TGTGCCTGGAGTAGGGGCGTGAACACTGAAGCTTTCTTT.

The chain has TRBV16 and TRBJ1-1; D not certain. There are 12 residues in the CDR3. Trimming removed 5 bases from V and 1 base from J, with 5 bases in between. Germline V gene lookup returns CDR1 KGHSY and CDR2 FQNENV. The CDR3 region has the DNA TGTGCCAGCAGCGTAGCGAACACTGAAGCTTTCTTT. Translating it yields CASSVANTEAFF.

A single count supports this clone. The chain employs TRBV7-9 and TRBJ2-5; TRBD1 is a possible D gene (6 bases). V lost 3 bases and J lost 2, with 10 bases in between. Germline CDR1 reads SEHNR; CDR2 reads FQNEAQ (reference sequence). The CDR3 covers 14 residues. CDR3 coding DNA: TGTGCCAGCAGCTTCACAGGGATACAAGAGACCCAGTACTTC. Translation: CASSFTGIQETQYF.

The chain combines TRBV28 with TRBJ2-7; D might be TRBD2 (6 bases). Germline V lookup: CDR1 MDHEN, CDR2 SYDVKM. V gave up 2 bases and J gave up 0 bases, with 11 bases separating them. CDR3 length equals 15 residues. CDR3 in DNA: TGTGCCAGCAGTTTAGGGGTTAGCGGCTCCTACGAGCAGTACTTC. As protein: CASSLGVSGSYEQYF.

This chain links TRBV4-3 with TRBJ1-2; D not certain. Germline values: CDR1 LGHNA, CDR2 YSLEER. The CDR3 sequence is 15 residues long. Trimming stripped 1 base from V and 5 bases from J, with 14 bases between. The CDR3 loop is CASSQGRGKGYGYTF. CDR3 nucleotides: TGCGCCAGCAGCCAAGGTAGAGGGAAAGGATATGGCTACACCTTC.

The chain uses TRBV28 and TRBJ2-3, with TRBD2 identical over 11 bases. Germline lookup yields CDR1 MDHEN and CDR2 SYDVKM. This CDR3 region has 16 residues. Trimming took 3 bases from V and 2 from J; bases not matched to a gene: 4. This chain's CDR3 is CASSFGLAGFTDTQYF. The CDR3, as DNA: TGTGCCAGCAGTTTCGGACTAGCGGGCTTCACAGATACGCAGTATTTT.

This clone was observed once. The chain carries TRBV11-2 and TRBJ2-7; TRBD1 aligns across 7 bases. V was pared by 5 bases and J by 9 bases, with 7 bases of the junction left unmatched. Germline values: CDR1 SGHAT, CDR2 FQNNGV. This CDR3 contains 12 residues. CDR3 nucleotides: TGTGCCAGCAGCCCAATGGACAGGCTGCAGTACTTC. It codes for CASSPMDRLQYF.

The CDR3 reads CATAPGQQNTGELFF. Written as DNA, the CDR3 is TGTGCCACCGCACCGGGACAACAAAACACCGGGGAGCTGTTTTTT. The chain has TRBV6-6 and TRBJ2-2, with a tentative D call TRBD1 (6 bases). CDR1 MNHNY and CDR2 SVGAGI come from the germline V gene (reference sequence). The ends were cut back, 10 bases at V and 2 bases at J, with 17 bases in the middle. This CDR3 has 15 residues.

This chain uses TRBV2 with TRBJ2-7, with 7 bases matching TRBD1. The ends lost 5 bases at V and 2 bases at J; junction bases unmatched: 3. The CDR3 covers 13 residues. Per the germline V gene, CDR1 is SNHLY and CDR2 is FYNNEI. CDR3 sequence reads: CASSPGQPYEQYF. The DNA of the CDR3 is TGTGCCAGCAGTCCGGGACAGCCCTACGAGCAGTACTTC.

The chain carries TRBV28 and TRBJ2-1, with TRBD2 identical over 7 bases. With V trimmed by 7 bases and J by 10 bases, 4 bases remained unmatched. CDR1 is MDHEN and CDR2 is SYDVKM in the germline V gene. There are 11 residues in the CDR3. For the CDR3, the DNA is TGTGCCAGCACGGGGGGTTGGGAGCAGTTCTTC. Its translation: CASTGGWEQFF. Together with reference TRBV28 and TRBJ2-1, the CDR3 gives the full variable domain: DVKVTQSSRYLVKRTGEKVFLECVQDMDHENMFWYRQDPGLGLRLIYFSYDVKMKEKGDIPEGYSVSREKKERFSLILESASTNQTSMYLCASTGGWEQFFGPGTRLTVL.

This chain uses TRBV18 with TRBJ2-7; no definite D call. Trimming removed 3 bases from V and 4 bases from J, with 10 bases in between. The germline gives CDR1 KGHSH, CDR2 LQKENI. The CDR3 is 13 residues long. The CDR3 region has the DNA TGTGCCAGCTCACCCACGAGATGGTACGAGCAGTACTTC. Its translation is CASSPTRWYEQYF.